This TCR beta chain was documented in a study of human CD8 memory T cell subsets. Germline V gene lookup returns CDR1 SGHDT and CDR2 YYEEEE. This CDR3 contains 13 residues. CCR7+ PD-1+ TIGIT+ early memory CD8+ cells with dysfunctional traits were TPEX. The authors made TCR beta libraries using UMI-labeled 5' RACE. Reanalyzing the 5' RACE reads, TCRdb keeps one entry per CDR3 protein, without DNA. In all, the sample yields about 6,700 distinct CDR3 sequences. The sample was CD8+ T cells from PBMCs. The sequence was obtained from a human donor in good health. The V call is TRBV5-6, the J call TRBJ1-2; the TCRdb call, TRBD1, lacks DNA for checking. The CDR3 is CASSWNRQRGYTF.